A single sample is the source of the 14 T cell receptor beta chains below, sequenced in a study of T-cell reconstitution after alpha-beta-depleted transplantation in children. Using unique molecular identifiers, the investigators prepared the TCRbeta library. TCRdb reprocessed the PCR reads via MiXCR and lists one record per CDR3 protein. The repertoire holds 440,000 or so distinct CDR3 sequences, 43% seen once, with about 30% in the top ten. The sequencing used PBMCs, collected before TCRalphabeta/CD19-depleted stem cell transplant. Receptor source: a girl aged 2 to 9 with aplastic anemia, due to receive a stem cell transplant.

This sequence joins TRBV5-1 and TRBJ2-7; 14 bases agree with TRBD2. J gave up 3 bases and V 4 bases, and 9 bases lay outside the gene matches. Per the germline V gene, CDR1 is SGHRS and CDR2 is YFSETQ. The CDR3 has 17 residues. The CDR3 protein is CASSPEGGLAGGYEQYF. CDR3 nucleotides: TGCGCCAGCAGCCCGGAAGGAGGACTAGCGGGAGGCTACGAGCAGTACTTC.

The chain couples TRBV5-1 to TRBJ2-3; D gene unclear. V was pared by 4 bases and J by 2 bases, with 8 bases between. The CDR3 has 13 amino acids. The germline V gene has CDR1 SGHRS and CDR2 YFSETQ. DNA for the CDR3: TGCGCCAGCAGCGTTCAGTCCACAGATACGCAGTATTTT. Its translation: CASSVQSTDTQYF.

The J gene is TRBJ1-1, the V gene TRBV20-1; D gene uncertain. Germline V gene lookup returns CDR1 DFQATT and CDR2 SNEGSKA (reference sequence). Deletions cut 0 bases from V and 6 bases from J, with 8 bases between. The CDR3 spans 12 residues. The DNA of the CDR3 is TGCAGTGCTAGAGATTGGCGCGCTGAAGCTTTCTTT. Translated: CSARDWRAEAFF.

This clonotype was observed at least ten times. The gene calls are TRBV28 and TRBJ2-1; TRBD1 matches 8 bases. V trimming: 6 bases; J trimming: 4 bases; junction bases outside the gene matches: 5. The CDR3 length is 14 residues. Germline V gives CDR1 MDHEN, CDR2 SYDVKM. The CDR3 sequence is CASRGQAKYNEQFF. The CDR3 nucleotides read TGTGCCAGCAGGGGACAGGCTAAATACAATGAGCAGTTCTTC.

The chain is built from TRBV6-2 or TRBV6-3 and TRBJ2-7; 7 bases are shared with TRBD2. The length of the CDR3 is 16 residues. Trimming removed 5 bases from V and 3 bases from J; junction bases left unmatched: 13. Germline V CDR1 and CDR2: MNHEY, SVGEGT. This CDR3 is CASSPWGSGRIYEQYF. As DNA, the CDR3 is TGTGCCAGCAGTCCCTGGGGTAGCGGGCGGATCTACGAGCAGTACTTC.

The CDR3 coding sequence is TGTGCCATCAGTGAGAGGCCAGGGGAACTCACCGGGGAGCTGTTTTTT. This codes for CAISERPGELTGELFF. The V and J genes are TRBV10-3 and TRBJ2-2, with a possible D match to TRBD1 (6 bases). The V end lost 2 bases, the J end lost 4 bases, and 14 bases lay between the germline ends. The CDR3 extends over 16 amino acids. Germline CDR1 ENHRY, CDR2 SYGVKD.

The chain employs TRBV10-2 and TRBJ1-5; a possible D gene is TRBD1 (5 bases). V dropped 3 bases and J dropped 2 bases, with 14 bases sitting between them. CDR3 length: 16 amino acids. Germline-derived CDR1 and CDR2 are WSHSY and SAAADI. CDR3 nucleotide sequence: TGCGCCAGCAGTGATTTGGGGGGGGTTGGCAATCAGCCCCAGCATTTT. Its translation: CASSDLGGVGNQPQHF.

In its sample, this clonotype was seen many times. The rearrangement links TRBV19 to TRBJ2-7; perhaps TRBD2 as D (5 bases). Per germline, CDR1 LNHDA and CDR2 SQIVND (reference sequence). CDR3 size: 16 residues. V was cut by 3 bases and J by 6 bases, with 21 bases left in between. CDR3 amino acids: CASSMPNGEISGEQYF. The DNA for the CDR3 is TGTGCCAGTAGTATGCCGAACGGGGAAATTTCGGGCGAGCAGTACTTC. The whole variable domain, remainder taken from reference TRBV19 and TRBJ2-7, is DGGITQSPKYLFRKEGQNVTLSCEQNLNHDAMYWYRQDPGQGLRLIYYSQIVNDFQKGDIAEGYSVSREKKESFPLTVTSAQKNPTAFYLCASSMPNGEISGEQYFGPGTRLTVT.

This clonotype was seen only a few times. The genes are TRBV12-3 or TRBV12-4 and TRBJ2-1, with D tentatively TRBD1 or TRBD2 (5 bases each). V gave up 3 bases and J gave up 4 bases, with 22 bases separating them. The CDR3 has 18 residues. CDR3 nucleotide sequence: TGTGCCAGCAGTTTGGATGAAAGAGGGAAGGGGCTTTACAATGAGCAGTTCTTC. Its translation is CASSLDERGKGLYNEQFF.

V usage is TRBV12-3 or TRBV12-4 and J usage is TRBJ2-2; D is possibly TRBD1 (5 bases). The CDR3 runs to 16 residues. V shed 6 bases and J shed 6 bases, with 20 bases lying between them. The CDR3 here is CASRTRAGMGAGELFF. DNA of the CDR3: TGTGCCAGCAGAACCCGTGCAGGGATGGGTGCCGGGGAGCTGTTTTTT.

The V gene is TRBV5-8, the J gene TRBJ2-2; D unresolved. The V and J ends lost 1 base and 1 base respectively, with 11 bases between them. CDR1 is SGHTS and CDR2 is YDEGEE in the germline V gene. CDR3 length: 16 residues. The CDR3: CASSLRREGNTGELFF. The CDR3, as DNA: TGTGCCAGCAGCTTGCGTAGGGAAGGGAACACCGGGGAGCTGTTTTTT.

CDR3: CASSIGLAGNTDTQYF. The CDR3 DNA follows: TGTGCCAGCAGCATAGGACTAGCGGGAAATACAGATACGCAGTATTTT. This chain connects TRBV5-5 to TRBJ2-3, with 12 positions matching TRBD2. CDR1 is SGHKS, CDR2 YYEKEE, per germline (reference sequence). The CDR3 runs to 16 residues. V gave up 4 bases and J gave up 3 bases; unmatched junction bases: 6.

This clonotype came up many times. The chain combines TRBV7-9 with TRBJ1-1; D unresolved. The CDR3 has 9 residues. The germline V gene encodes CDR1 SEHNR and CDR2 FQNEAQ (reference sequence). V lost 11 bases and J 5 bases, leaving 6 bases between the germline ends. This CDR3 reads CAVGTEAFF. The CDR3 DNA sequence: TGTGCCGTCGGAACTGAAGCTTTCTTT.

This clonotype was seen a few times. CDR3 residues: CASRTGTSGSVQFF. In nucleotides, the CDR3 is TGTGCCAGCAGGACCGGGACTAGCGGGTCAGTGCAGTTCTTC. The genes are TRBV6-2 or TRBV6-3 and TRBJ2-1, with TRBD2 matching over 12 bases. Germline loops: CDR1 MNHEY, CDR2 SVGEGT. With V trimmed by 6 bases and J by 12 bases, 9 bases remained unmatched. CDR3 length: 14 residues.